This T cell receptor (beta chain) comes out of a study of control samples from healthy donors and cancer patients. Repertoires were generated with immunoSEQ multiplex PCR, while TCRdb's copy carries only in-frame clones and drops some. The sample records around 140,000 clones, approximately 90% being singletons. The germline gives CDR1 LGHDT, CDR2 YNNKEL (reference sequence). V was trimmed by 1 base and J by 0 bases, leaving 15 bases between them. The CDR3 sequence is 17 residues long. The receptor comes from a man aged 35 to 55 in good health. The sequenced sample consisted of blood. This chain connects TRBV3-1 (or the pseudogene TRBV3-2) to TRBJ1-1, with D perhaps TRBD1 (6 bases). CDR3 nucleotide sequence: TGTGCCAGCAGCCAAGGAGGTTGGGGACACCTGAACACTGAAGCTTTCTTT. Residues: CASSQGGWGHLNTEAFF.